This TCR beta chain was sequenced during a study of tumor-infiltrating lymphocytes in localized non-small cell lung cancer. Across the study: Resected tumor was paired with non-adjacent uninvolved lung from the same patient. Overall study results and limits: TCR sequencing covered a subset of patients with enough tissue. Recurrence-free survival showed no association with tumor T-cell fraction.

Clones were read by immunoSEQ multiplex PCR, and TCRdb kept only the in-frame ones, dropping some. The sample holds under 10,000 clones, about two thirds seen once. The CDR3 has 13 residues. The V gene's germline CDR1 is LNHNV and CDR2 YYDKDF (reference sequence). V was shortened by 1 base and J by 6 bases, with 8 bases between the two germline ends. As concerns this clone: Its specificity is not known.

The TCR was taken from a human donor with non-small cell lung cancer. V usage is TRBV15 and J usage is TRBJ2-3; tentative D call: TRBD1 (7 bases). Specimen: lung tumor tissue. CDR3 protein: CATSRAGGDTQYF. The CDR3 region has the DNA TGTGCCACCAGCAGAGCAGGGGGGGATACGCAGTATTTT. The variable domain in full, with the rest retrieved from reference TRBV15 and TRBJ2-3, is DAMVIQNPRYQVTQFGKPVTLSCSQTLNHNVMYWYQQKSSQAPKLLFHYYDKDFNNEADTPDNFQSRRPNTSFCFLDIRSPGLGDTAMYLCATSRAGGDTQYFGPGTRLTVL.